These T cell receptor beta chains were read from a single sample in a study of response to subunit inactivated influenza vaccine. TCRdb recomputed calls from the RT-PCR reads with MiXCR, one row per CDR3 protein. The table includes about 620,000 distinct CDR3 sequences, roughly 12% detected once. The sample was PBMCs from blood, taken on the day of vaccination. These receptors all stem from a man aged 50-60 years who received an inactivated influenza vaccine. The CDR3 runs from the conserved cysteine through the conserved F or W. The D gene is left open where the match is weak. Clone sizes are given selectively: once, few, many, or a class where the clone is expanded.

size | J | D | V | CDR3 | DNA
few | TRBJ1-6 | TRBD1 | TRBV20-1 | CSARGQGRYNSPLHF | TGCAGTGCTAGGGGACAGGGAAGGTATAATTCACCCCTCCACTTT
NA | TRBJ2-5 | TRBD2 | TRBV24-1 | CATSFRAGGHETQYF | TGTGCCACCAGTTTTCGCGCGGGGGGGCATGAGACCCAGTACTTC
many | TRBJ1-4 | NA | TRBV28 | CASSWSEGEGKLFF | TGTGCCAGCAGTTGGAGCGAGGGGGAGGGAAAACTGTTTTTT
NA | TRBJ2-1 | TRBD2 | TRBV6-4 | CASSGRASGRPYNEQFF | TGTGCCAGCAGTGGAAGAGCTAGCGGGAGACCCTACAATGAGCAGTTCTTC
NA | TRBJ1-5 | TRBD1 | TRBV20-1 | CSASPGQGPRPGNQPQHF | TGCAGTGCCTCGCCGGGACAGGGGCCTCGTCCCGGCAATCAGCCCCAGCATTTT
many | TRBJ1-1 | NA | TRBV27 | CARGGGGLNTEAFF | TGTGCCAGGGGGGGGGGCGGCTTGAACACTGAAGCTTTCTTT
many | TRBJ2-1 | NA | TRBV7-9 | CASQGPLYNEQFF | TGTGCCAGCCAGGGACCGCTCTACAATGAGCAGTTCTTC
few | TRBJ2-1 | TRBD1 | TRBV24-1 | CATQGQPSYNEQFF | TGTGCCACCCAGGGACAGCCCTCCTACAATGAGCAGTTCTTC
many | TRBJ2-1 | TRBD2 | TRBV7-2 | CASSLLAGGPLLNEQFF | TGTGCCAGCAGCTTACTAGCGGGAGGGCCTTTATTAAATGAGCAGTTCTTC
few | TRBJ2-1 | NA | TRBV7-2 | CASSRDRMYNEQFF | TGTGCCAGCAGTCGGGACCGAATGTACAATGAGCAGTTCTTC
few | TRBJ1-2 | NA | TRBV6-5 | CASSYSLSGGYTF | TGTGCCAGCAGTTATTCGCTGTCTGGTGGCTACACCTTC
few | TRBJ2-5 | TRBD1 | TRBV20-1 | CSALTGGRETQYF | TGCAGTGCCTTAACAGGGGGGAGAGAGACCCAGTACTTC
few | TRBJ1-1 | NA | TRBV6-4 | CASSVTPGNEAFF | TGTGCCAGCAGTGTGACACCCGGCAATGAAGCTTTCTTT
few | TRBJ2-7 | TRBD1 | TRBV6-2/TRBV6-3 | CASTDIIDRGHEQYF | TGTGCCAGCACCGATATTATCGACAGGGGGCACGAGCAGTACTTC
NA | TRBJ2-1 | NA | TRBV7-2 | CASSFGGSVGEQFF | TGTGCCAGCAGCTTTGGGGGGTCTGTGGGTGAGCAGTTCTTC
few | TRBJ2-2 | TRBD2 | TRBV29-1 | CSVDRAGVGGELFF | TGCAGCGTTGATCGTGCGGGAGTCGGCGGGGAGCTGTTTTTT
few | TRBJ1-1 | NA | TRBV18 | CASSPPVRVNTEAFF | TGTGCCAGCTCACCACCGGTTAGGGTGAACACTGAAGCTTTCTTT
NA | TRBJ1-6 | NA | TRBV6-5 | CASSYSHGGSNSPLHF | TGTGCCAGCAGTTACTCCCACGGGGGAAGTAATTCACCCCTCCACTTT
few | TRBJ1-1 | NA | TRBV6-5 | CASSYSNRANTEAFF | TGTGCCAGCAGTTACTCGAACAGGGCGAACACTGAAGCTTTCTTT
few | TRBJ2-2 | NA | TRBV7-2 | CASSLVGSSGELFF | TGTGCCAGCAGCTTAGTGGGCAGCTCCGGGGAGCTGTTTTTT
few | TRBJ2-3 | NA | TRBV7-3 | CASSPQALGRTSTDTQYF | TGTGCCAGCAGCCCCCAAGCCCTCGGCAGGACTAGCACAGATACGCAGTATTTT
NA | TRBJ2-7 | NA | TRBV19 | CASSMRETPYYEQYF | TGTGCCAGTAGTATGCGGGAAACACCATACTACGAGCAGTACTTC
few | TRBJ2-1 | TRBD2 | TRBV20-1 | CSAPVLAGAYNEQFF | TGCAGTGCTCCCGTACTAGCGGGGGCCTACAATGAGCAGTTCTTC
few | TRBJ2-3 | TRBD1 | TRBV20-1 | CSARAGTGNTDTQYF | TGCAGTGCTAGAGCCGGGACAGGGAACACAGATACGCAGTATTTT
NA | TRBJ2-3 | TRBD2 | TRBV30 | CAWSVGAGFSTDTQYF | TGTGCCTGGAGTGTAGGAGCGGGGTTTAGCACAGATACGCAGTATTTT
NA | TRBJ2-1 | TRBD2 | TRBV7-2 | CASSLTSGVGNEQFF | TGTGCCAGCAGCTTAACGAGCGGGGTGGGGAATGAGCAGTTCTTC
few | TRBJ2-3 | NA | TRBV20-1 | CSARVTEGGTPPNTQYF | TGCAGTGCTAGAGTTACCGAAGGGGGGACCCCGCCAAATACGCAGTATTTT
NA | TRBJ1-2 | TRBD1 | TRBV10-1 | CASNGQGLTNYGYTF | TGCGCCAGCAACGGACAGGGGCTAACTAACTATGGCTACACCTTC
many | TRBJ2-1 | NA | TRBV6-5 | CASSKHNEQFF | TGTGCCAGCAGTAAACACAATGAGCAGTTCTTC